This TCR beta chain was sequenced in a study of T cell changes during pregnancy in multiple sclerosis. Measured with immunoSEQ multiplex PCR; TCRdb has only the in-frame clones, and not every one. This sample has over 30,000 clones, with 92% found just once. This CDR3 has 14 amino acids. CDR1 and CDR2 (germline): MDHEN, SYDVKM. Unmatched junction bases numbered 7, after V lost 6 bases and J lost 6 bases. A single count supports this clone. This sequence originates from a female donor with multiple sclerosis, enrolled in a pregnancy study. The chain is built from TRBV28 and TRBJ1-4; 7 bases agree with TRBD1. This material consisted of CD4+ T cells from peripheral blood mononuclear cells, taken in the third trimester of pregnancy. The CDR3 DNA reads TGTGCCAGCAGCTCGACAGGGTTGGATGAAAAACTGTTTTTT. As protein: CASSSTGLDEKLFF.